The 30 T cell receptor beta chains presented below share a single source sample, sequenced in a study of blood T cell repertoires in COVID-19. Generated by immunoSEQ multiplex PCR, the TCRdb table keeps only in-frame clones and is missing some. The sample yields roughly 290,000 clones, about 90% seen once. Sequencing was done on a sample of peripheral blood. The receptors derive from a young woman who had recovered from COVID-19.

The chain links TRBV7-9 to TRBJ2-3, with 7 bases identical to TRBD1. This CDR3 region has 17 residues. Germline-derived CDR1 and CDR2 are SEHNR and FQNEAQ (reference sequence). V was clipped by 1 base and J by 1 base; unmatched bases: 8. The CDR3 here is CASSLGVRGLGTDTQYF. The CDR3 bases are TGTGCCAGCAGCTTAGGTGTGAGGGGGCTGGGCACAGATACGCAGTATTTT.

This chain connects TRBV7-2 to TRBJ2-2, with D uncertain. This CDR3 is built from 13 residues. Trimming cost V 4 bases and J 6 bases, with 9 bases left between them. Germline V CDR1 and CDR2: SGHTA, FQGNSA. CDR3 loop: CASSSLRAGELFF. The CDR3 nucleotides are TGTGCCAGCAGCTCCCTTCGTGCCGGGGAGCTGTTTTTT. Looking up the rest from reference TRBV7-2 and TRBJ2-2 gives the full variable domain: GAGVSQSPSNKVTEKGKDVELRCDPISGHTALYWYRQSLGQGLEFLIYFQGNSAPDKSGLPSDRFSAERTGGSVSTLTIQRTQQEDSAVYLCASSSLRAGELFFGEGSRLTVL.

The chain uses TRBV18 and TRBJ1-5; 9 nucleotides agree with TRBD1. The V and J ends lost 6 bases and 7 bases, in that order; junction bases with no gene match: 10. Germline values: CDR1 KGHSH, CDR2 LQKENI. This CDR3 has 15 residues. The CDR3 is CASSSQGTGNQPQHF. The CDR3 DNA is TGTGCCAGCTCCTCCCAGGGGACAGGGAACCAGCCCCAGCATTTT.

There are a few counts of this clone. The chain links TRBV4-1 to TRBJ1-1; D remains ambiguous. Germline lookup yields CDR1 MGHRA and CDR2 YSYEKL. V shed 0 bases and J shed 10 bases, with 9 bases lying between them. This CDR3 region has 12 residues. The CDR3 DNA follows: TGCGCCAGCAGCCAAGATTCTCGCGGAGCTTTCTTT. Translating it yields CASSQDSRGAFF.

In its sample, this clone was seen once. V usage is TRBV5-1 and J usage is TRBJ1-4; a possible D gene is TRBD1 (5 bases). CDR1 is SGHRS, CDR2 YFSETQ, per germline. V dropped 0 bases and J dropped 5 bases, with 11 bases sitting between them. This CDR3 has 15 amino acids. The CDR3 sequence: CASSLEGSLNEKLFF. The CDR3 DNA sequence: TGCGCCAGCAGCTTGGAGGGGTCCCTAAATGAAAAACTGTTTTTT.

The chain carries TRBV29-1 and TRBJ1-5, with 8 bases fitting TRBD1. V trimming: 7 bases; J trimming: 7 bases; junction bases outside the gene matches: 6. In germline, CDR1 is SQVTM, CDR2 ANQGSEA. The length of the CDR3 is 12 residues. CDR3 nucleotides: TGCAGCGCTGGACAGGGCGGGCAGCCCCAGCATTTT. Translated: CSAGQGGQPQHF. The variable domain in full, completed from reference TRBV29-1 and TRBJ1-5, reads SAVISQKPSRDICQRGTSLTIQCQVDSQVTMMFWYRQQPGQSLTLIATANQGSEATYESGFVIDKFPISRPNLTFSTLTVSNMSPEDSSIYLCSAGQGGQPQHFGDGTRLSIL.

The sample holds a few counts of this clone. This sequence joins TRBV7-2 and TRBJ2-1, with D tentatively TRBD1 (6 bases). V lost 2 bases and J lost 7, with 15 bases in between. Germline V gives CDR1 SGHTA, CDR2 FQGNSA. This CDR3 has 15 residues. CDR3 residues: CASSLSPQGMNEQFF. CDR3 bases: TGTGCCAGCAGCTTATCCCCGCAGGGGATGAATGAGCAGTTCTTC.

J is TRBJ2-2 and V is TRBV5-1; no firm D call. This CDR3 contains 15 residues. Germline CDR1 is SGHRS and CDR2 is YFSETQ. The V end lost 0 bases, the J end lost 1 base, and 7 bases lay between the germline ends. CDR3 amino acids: CASSLANWNTGELFF. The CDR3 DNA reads TGCGCCAGCAGCTTGGCCAATTGGAACACCGGGGAGCTGTTTTTT. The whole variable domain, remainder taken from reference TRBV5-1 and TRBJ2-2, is KAGVTQTPRYLIKTRGQQVTLSCSPISGHRSVSWYQQTPGQGLQFLFEYFSETQRNKGNFPGRFSGRQFSNSRSEMNVSTLELGDSALYLCASSLANWNTGELFFGEGSRLTVL.

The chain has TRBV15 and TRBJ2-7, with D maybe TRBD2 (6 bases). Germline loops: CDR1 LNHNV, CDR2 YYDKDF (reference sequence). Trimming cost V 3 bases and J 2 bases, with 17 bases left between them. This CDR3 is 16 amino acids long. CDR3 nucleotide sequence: TGTGCCACCAGCAGGGAGTGGGGACTTACCGCCTACGAGCAGTACTTC. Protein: CATSREWGLTAYEQYF.

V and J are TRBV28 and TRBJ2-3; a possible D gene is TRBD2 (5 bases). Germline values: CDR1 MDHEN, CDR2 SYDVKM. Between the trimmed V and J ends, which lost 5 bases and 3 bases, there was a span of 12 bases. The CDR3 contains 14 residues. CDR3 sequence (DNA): TGTGCCAGCAGTAACCCCTGGGAGACAGATACGCAGTATTTT. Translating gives CASSNPWETDTQYF.

CDR3 residues: CASSLGASNTEAFF. CDR3 bases: TGTGCCAGCAGTTTGGGGGCGTCGAACACTGAAGCTTTCTTT. The chain couples TRBV2 to TRBJ1-1; tentatively, D is TRBD1 (6 bases). The CDR3 contains 14 residues. Germline V gene sequence: CDR1 SNHLY, CDR2 FYNNEI. V was pared by 5 bases and J by 1 base, with 11 bases between.

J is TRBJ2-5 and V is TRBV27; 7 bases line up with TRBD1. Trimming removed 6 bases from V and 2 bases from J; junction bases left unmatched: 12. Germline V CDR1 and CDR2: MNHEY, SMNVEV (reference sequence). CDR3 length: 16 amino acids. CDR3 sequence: CASSPPGTVYQETQYF. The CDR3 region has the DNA TGTGCCAGCAGCCCCCCCGGGACAGTGTATCAAGAGACCCAGTACTTC.

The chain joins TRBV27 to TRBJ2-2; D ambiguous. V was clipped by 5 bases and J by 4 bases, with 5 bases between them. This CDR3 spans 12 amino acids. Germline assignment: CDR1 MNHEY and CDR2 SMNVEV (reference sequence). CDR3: CASSQFTGELFF. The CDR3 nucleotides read TGTGCCAGCAGTCAATTCACCGGGGAGCTGTTTTTT.

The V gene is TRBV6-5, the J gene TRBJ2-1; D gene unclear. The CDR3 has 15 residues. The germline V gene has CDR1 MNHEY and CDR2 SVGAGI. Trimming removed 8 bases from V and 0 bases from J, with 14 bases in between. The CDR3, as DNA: TGTGCCAGCCGAGGTCGGCTTAGCTCCTACAATGAGCAGTTCTTC. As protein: CASRGRLSSYNEQFF.

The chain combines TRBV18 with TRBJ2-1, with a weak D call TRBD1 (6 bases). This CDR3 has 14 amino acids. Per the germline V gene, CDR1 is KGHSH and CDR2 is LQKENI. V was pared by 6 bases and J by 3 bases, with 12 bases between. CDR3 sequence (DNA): TGTGCCAGCTCGCGGCGGACAGACTACAATGAGCAGTTCTTC. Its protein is CASSRRTDYNEQFF.

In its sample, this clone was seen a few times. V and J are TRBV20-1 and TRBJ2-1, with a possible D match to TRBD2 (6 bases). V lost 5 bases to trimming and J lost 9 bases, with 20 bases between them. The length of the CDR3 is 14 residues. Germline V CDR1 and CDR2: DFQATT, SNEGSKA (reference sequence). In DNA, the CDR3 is TGCAGTGCTGGTGCCCGCGGCGGGAAGGGTGAGCAGTTCTTC. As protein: CSAGARGGKGEQFF.

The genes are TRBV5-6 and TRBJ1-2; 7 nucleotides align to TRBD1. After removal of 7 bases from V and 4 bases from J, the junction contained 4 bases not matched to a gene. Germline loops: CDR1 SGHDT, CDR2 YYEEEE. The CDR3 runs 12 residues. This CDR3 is CASSSGGYGYTF. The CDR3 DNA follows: TGTGCCAGCTCCTCAGGGGGCTATGGCTACACCTTC.

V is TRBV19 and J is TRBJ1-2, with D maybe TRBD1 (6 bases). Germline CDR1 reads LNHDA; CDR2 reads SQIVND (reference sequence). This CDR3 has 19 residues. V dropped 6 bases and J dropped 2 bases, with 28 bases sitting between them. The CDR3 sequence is CASRFTRSRGNIENYGYTF. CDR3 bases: TGTGCCAGTAGGTTTACCAGGAGCAGGGGCAACATAGAAAACTATGGCTACACCTTC.

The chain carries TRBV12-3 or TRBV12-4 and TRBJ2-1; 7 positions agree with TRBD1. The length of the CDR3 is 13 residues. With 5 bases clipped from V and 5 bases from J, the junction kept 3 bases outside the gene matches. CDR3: CASSPDRDNEQFF. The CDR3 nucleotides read TGTGCCAGCAGTCCAGACAGGGACAATGAGCAGTTCTTC.

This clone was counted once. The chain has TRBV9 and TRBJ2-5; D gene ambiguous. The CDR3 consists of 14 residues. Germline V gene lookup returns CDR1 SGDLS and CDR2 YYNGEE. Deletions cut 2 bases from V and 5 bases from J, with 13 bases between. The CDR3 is CASSVYCIRETQYF. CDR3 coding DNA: TGTGCCAGCAGCGTTTATTGTATTCGGGAGACCCAGTACTTC.

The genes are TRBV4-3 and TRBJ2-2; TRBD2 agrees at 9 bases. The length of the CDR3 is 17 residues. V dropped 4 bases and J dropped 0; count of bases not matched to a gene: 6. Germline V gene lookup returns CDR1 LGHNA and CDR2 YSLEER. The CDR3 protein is CASSRSSGDANTGELFF. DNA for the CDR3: TGCGCCAGCAGCCGGTCTAGCGGGGACGCGAACACCGGGGAGCTGTTTTTT.

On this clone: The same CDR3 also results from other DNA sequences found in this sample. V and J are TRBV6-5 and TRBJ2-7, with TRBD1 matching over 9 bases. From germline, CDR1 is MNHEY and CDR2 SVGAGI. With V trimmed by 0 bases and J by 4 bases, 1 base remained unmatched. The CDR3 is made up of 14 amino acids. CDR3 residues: CASSYSGTGYEQYF. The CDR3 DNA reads TGTGCCAGCAGTTACTCAGGGACAGGGTACGAGCAGTACTTC.

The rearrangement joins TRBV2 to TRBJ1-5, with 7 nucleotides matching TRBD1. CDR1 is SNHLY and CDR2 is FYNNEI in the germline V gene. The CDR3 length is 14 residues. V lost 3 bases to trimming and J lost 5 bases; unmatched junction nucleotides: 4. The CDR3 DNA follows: TGTGCCAGCAGTGAGTGGGACAGCGATCAGCCCCAGCATTTT. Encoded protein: CASSEWDSDQPQHF.

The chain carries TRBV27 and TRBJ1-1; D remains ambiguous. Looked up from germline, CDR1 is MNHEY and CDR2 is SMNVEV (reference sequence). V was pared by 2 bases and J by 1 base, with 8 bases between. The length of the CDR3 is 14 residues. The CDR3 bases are TGTGCCAGCAGTTTAAGTCCCGGGAACACTGAAGCTTTCTTT. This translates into CASSLSPGNTEAFF.

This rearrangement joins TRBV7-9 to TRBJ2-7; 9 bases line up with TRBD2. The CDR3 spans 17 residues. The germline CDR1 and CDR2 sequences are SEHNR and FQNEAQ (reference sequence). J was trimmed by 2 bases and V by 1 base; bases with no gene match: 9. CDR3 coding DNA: TGTGCCAGCAGCTTAGATGCGGGAGGGGACGTGCCCTACGAGCAGTACTTC. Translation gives CASSLDAGGDVPYEQYF. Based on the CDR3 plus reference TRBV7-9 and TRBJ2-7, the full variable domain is DTGVSQNPRHKITKRGQNVTFRCDPISEHNRLYWYRQTLGQGPEFLTYFQNEAQLEKSRLLSDRFSAERPKGSFSTLEIQRTEQGDSAMYLCASSLDAGGDVPYEQYFGPGTRLTVT.

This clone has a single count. The CDR3 DNA reads TGTGCCAGCAGTTCCCTGCGGGAGGGCCTGAACGAGCAGTACTTC. Translation: CASSSLREGLNEQYF. The chain couples TRBV27 to TRBJ2-7; 9 bases map to TRBD2. The CDR3 has 15 residues. Germline V lookup: CDR1 MNHEY, CDR2 SMNVEV (reference sequence). The ends lost 4 bases at V and 5 bases at J; junction bases unmatched: 9.

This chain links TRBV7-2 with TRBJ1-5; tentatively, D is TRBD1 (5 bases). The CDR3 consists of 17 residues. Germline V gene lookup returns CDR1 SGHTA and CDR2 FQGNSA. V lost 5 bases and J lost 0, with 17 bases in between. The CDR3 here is CASSLTGSGYSNQPQHF. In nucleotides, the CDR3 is TGTGCCAGCAGCCTAACAGGCAGTGGATATAGCAATCAGCCCCAGCATTTT.

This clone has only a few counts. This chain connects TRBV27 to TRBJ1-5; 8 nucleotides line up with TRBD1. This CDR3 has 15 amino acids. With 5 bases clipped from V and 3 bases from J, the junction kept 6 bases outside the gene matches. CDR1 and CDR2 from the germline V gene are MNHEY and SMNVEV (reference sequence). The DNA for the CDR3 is TGTGCCAGCAGTGCGACAGGGGCGCACAATCAGCCCCAGCATTTT. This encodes CASSATGAHNQPQHF.

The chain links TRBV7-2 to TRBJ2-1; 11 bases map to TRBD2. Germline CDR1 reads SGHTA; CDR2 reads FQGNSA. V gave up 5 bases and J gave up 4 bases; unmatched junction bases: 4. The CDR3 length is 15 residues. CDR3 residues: CASSPLAGAYNEQFF. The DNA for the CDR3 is TGTGCCAGCAGCCCACTAGCGGGGGCTTACAATGAGCAGTTCTTC.

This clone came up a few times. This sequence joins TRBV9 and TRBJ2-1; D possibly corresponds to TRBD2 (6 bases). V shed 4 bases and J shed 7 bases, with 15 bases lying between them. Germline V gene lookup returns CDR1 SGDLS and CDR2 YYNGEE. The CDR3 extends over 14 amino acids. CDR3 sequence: CASSFLMGGNEQFF. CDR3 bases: TGTGCCAGCAGCTTCCTGATGGGGGGAAATGAGCAGTTCTTC.